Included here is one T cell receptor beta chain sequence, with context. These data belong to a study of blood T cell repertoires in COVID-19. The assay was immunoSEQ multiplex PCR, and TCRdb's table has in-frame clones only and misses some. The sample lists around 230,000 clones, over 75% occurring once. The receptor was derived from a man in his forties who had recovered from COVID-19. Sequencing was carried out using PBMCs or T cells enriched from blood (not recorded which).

This CDR3 is CASSLGRGGYEQYF. CDR3 nucleotides: TGTGCCAGCAGCTTAGGGCGGGGGGGCTACGAGCAGTACTTC. The V call is TRBV13, the J call TRBJ2-7, with TRBD2 identical over 9 bases. J lost 3 bases, V lost 0 bases, and 0 bases had no gene match. CDR3 length equals 14 residues. From germline, CDR1 is PRHDT and CDR2 FYEKMQ (reference sequence).